The present T cell receptor beta chain was sequenced within a study of blood T cell repertoires in COVID-19. The CDR3 has 11 amino acids. Germline loops: CDR1 MDHEN, CDR2 SYDVKM. Trimming took off 6 bases at V and 6 bases at J, with 9 bases between the two ends. Individuals aged about 18 to 89 years were recruited from about two dozen US areas. The protocol was immunoSEQ multiplex PCR, while the TCRdb copy is restricted to in-frame clones and leaves out a portion. The table shows about 300,000 clones, with 75% to 95% occurring only once. This sequence joins TRBV28 and TRBJ2-7; D may be TRBD1 (6 bases). Specimen: PBMCs or T cells enriched from blood (not recorded which). The TCR originated in a woman aged 30 to 39 who had recovered from COVID-19. The CDR3, as DNA: TGTGCCAGCAGGCAGGGGAGCGAGCAGTACTTC. Protein product: CASRQGSEQYF.